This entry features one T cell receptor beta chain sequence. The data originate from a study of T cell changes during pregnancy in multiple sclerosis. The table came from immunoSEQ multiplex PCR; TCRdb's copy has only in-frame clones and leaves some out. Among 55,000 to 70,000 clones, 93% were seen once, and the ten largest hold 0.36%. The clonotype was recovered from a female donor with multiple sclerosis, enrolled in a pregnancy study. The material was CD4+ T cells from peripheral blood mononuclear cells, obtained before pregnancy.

The chain's CDR3 is CSVDLAGTDTQYF. The CDR3 nucleotides are TGCAGCGTTGATCTGGCGGGCACAGATACGCAGTATTTT. The rearrangement links TRBV29-1 to TRBJ2-3; D ambiguous. V lost 3 bases, J lost 1 base, and 8 bases lay in between. CDR1 is SQVTM, CDR2 ANQGSEA, per germline. CDR3 length equals 13 residues.